The 10 T cell receptor beta chains given below trace back to one sample, sequenced in a study of CXCR4 blockade with PD-1 therapy in pancreatic cancer. Using immunoSEQ multiplex PCR, the repertoire was profiled, and TCRdb retains in-frame clones only, with some absent. The sample yields some 5,800 clones, under 40% seen once. The material sequenced was tumor tissue. These receptors originate from a human donor with pancreatic ductal adenocarcinoma.

The gene calls are TRBV25-1 and TRBJ2-7; the D call may be TRBD1 or TRBD2 (5 bases each). CDR1 is MGHDK, CDR2 SYGVNS, per germline. The CDR3 runs 12 residues. Trimming took off 4 bases at V and 5 bases at J, with 9 bases between the two ends. The CDR3 DNA reads as TGTGCCAGCAGTGTGTTGGGGGACGAGCAGTACTTC. This gives the protein CASSVLGDEQYF.

This clone was counted between two and nine times. The genes are TRBV9 and TRBJ2-1; the match to TRBD2 covers 15 bases. Per germline, CDR1 SGDLS and CDR2 YYNGEE. The CDR3 runs 22 residues. V shed 1 base and J 0 bases; nucleotides not matched to a gene: 14. CDR3 sequence reads: CASSVSRGLAGGPGSSYNEQFF. The DNA for the CDR3 is TGTGCCAGCAGCGTATCGCGGGGACTAGCGGGAGGACCTGGAAGCTCCTACAATGAGCAGTTCTTC.

The V and J genes are TRBV19 and TRBJ1-5, with 7 bases matching TRBD1. Trimming cost V 4 bases and J 2 bases; bases outside gene matches: 2. Germline V gene sequence: CDR1 LNHDA, CDR2 SQIVND (reference sequence). There are 14 residues in the CDR3. As DNA, the CDR3 is TGTGCCAGTAGTAGCCAGGGGGGCAATCAGCCCCAGCATTTT. Translation: CASSSQGGNQPQHF.

The rearrangement uses TRBV9 and TRBJ2-2; D might be TRBD2 (5 bases). Germline CDR1 is SGDLS and CDR2 is YYNGEE. Trimming shortened V by 0 bases and J by 4 bases, and 10 bases separated the two germline ends. The CDR3 has 15 amino acids. CDR3 nucleotide sequence: TGTGCCAGCAGCGTAGGAGGACTGCCCACCGGGGAGCTGTTTTTT. Translation: CASSVGGLPTGELFF.

The rearrangement uses TRBV29-1 and TRBJ2-1, with 11 positions matching TRBD2. Unmatched junction bases numbered 10, after V lost 6 bases and J lost 3 bases. The germline V gene has CDR1 SQVTM and CDR2 ANQGSEA. The CDR3 runs to 16 residues. This CDR3 reads CSVTGPTSGSYNEQFF. The CDR3 DNA follows: TGCAGCGTGACCGGACCTACTAGCGGGAGCTACAATGAGCAGTTCTTC.

This clone was detected a few times. The V gene is TRBV6-8, the J gene TRBJ1-3, with 7 bases identical to TRBD1. Looked up from germline, CDR1 is MNHGY and CDR2 is SAAAGT. The J segment lost 0 bases and the V segment lost 10 bases, leaving 15 bases of the junction unmatched. There are 17 residues in the CDR3. For the CDR3, the DNA is TGTGCCATCAGGGGGTCGGACTCTGCCCACTCTGGAAACACCATATATTTT. It codes for CAIRGSDSAHSGNTIYF.

The sample holds a few counts of this clone. The chain is built from TRBV10-2 and TRBJ2-1; D is unclear. Trimming shortened V by 4 bases and J by 5 bases, and 9 bases separated the two germline ends. The germline V gene encodes CDR1 WSHSY and CDR2 SAAADI. The CDR3 has 13 residues. In DNA form, the CDR3 reads TGCGCCAGCAGTGTAGTCCTTGACAATGAGCAGTTCTTC. It specifies CASSVVLDNEQFF.

This clone was found a few times. The chain has TRBV5-1 and TRBJ2-7; no clear D gene. Germline CDR1 and CDR2: SGHRS and YFSETQ. The CDR3 covers 14 residues. V dropped 4 bases and J dropped 6 bases, with 17 bases sitting between them. DNA for the CDR3: TGCGCCAGCAGCCCATCTTTAACCACCAGCGAGCAGTACTTC. The encoded protein is CASSPSLTTSEQYF.

The chain couples TRBV14 to TRBJ1-2; D is uncertain. Germline V gene sequence: CDR1 SGHDN, CDR2 FVKESK. CDR3 length: 13 residues. V lost 3 bases and J 2 bases, leaving 7 bases between the germline ends. As DNA, the CDR3 is TGTGCCAGCAGCCAGGGAGCGAACTATGGCTACACCTTC. Its translation is CASSQGANYGYTF. Full variable domain (missing parts from reference TRBV14 and TRBJ1-2): EAGVTQFPSHSVIEKGQTVTLRCDPISGHDNLYWYRRVMGKEIKFLLHFVKESKQDESGMPNNRFLAERTGGTYSTLKVQPAELEDSGVYFCASSQGANYGYTFGSGTRLTVV.

This clone has only one observation. The rearrangement links TRBV29-1 to TRBJ2-3; 7 bases map to TRBD1. V gave up 6 bases and J gave up 2 bases; unmatched junction bases: 8. The CDR3 runs to 14 residues. CDR1 is SQVTM, CDR2 ANQGSEA, per germline. CDR3 DNA sequence: TGCAGCGTAGAACCACAGGGGTACACAGATACGCAGTATTTT. The encoded protein is CSVEPQGYTDTQYF.